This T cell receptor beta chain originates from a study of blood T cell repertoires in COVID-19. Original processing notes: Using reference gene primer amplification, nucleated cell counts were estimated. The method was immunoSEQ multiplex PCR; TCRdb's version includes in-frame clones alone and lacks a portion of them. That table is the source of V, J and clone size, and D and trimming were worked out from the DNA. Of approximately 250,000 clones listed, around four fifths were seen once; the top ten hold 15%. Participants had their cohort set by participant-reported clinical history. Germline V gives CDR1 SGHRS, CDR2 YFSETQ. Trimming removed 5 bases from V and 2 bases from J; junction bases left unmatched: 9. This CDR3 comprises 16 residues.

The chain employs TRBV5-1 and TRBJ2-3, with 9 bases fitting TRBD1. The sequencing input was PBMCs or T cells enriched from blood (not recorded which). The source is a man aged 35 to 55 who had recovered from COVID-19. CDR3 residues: CASSSGTGRATDTQYF. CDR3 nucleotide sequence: TGCGCCAGCAGTTCAGGGACAGGGAGAGCCACAGATACGCAGTATTTT.